The 25 T cell receptor beta chains in this list originate from one sample, sequenced in a study of ipilimumab plus nivolumab after autologous stem cell transplantation. Here immunoSEQ multiplex PCR was the method, and the copy in TCRdb shows in-frame clones only, minus some. The repertoire consists of 84,000 or so clones, with 75% to 85% occurring once and the leading ten covering 2% to 2.5%. This sample comprised PBMCs, obtained in a trial of ipilimumab plus nivolumab as post-transplant consolidation. The receptors originated from a male donor with diffuse large B-cell lymphoma.

The chain combines TRBV2 with TRBJ2-3; the D gene is possibly TRBD2 (5 bases). The V gene lost 4 bases and the J gene lost 5 bases, with 13 bases spanning the gap. This CDR3 has 14 amino acids. Germline-derived CDR1 and CDR2 are SNHLY and FYNNEI. CDR3 DNA: TGTGCCAGCAGTGTCCGAGGGAGAGAAGATACGCAGTATTTT. Translated, it gives CASSVRGREDTQYF.

The chain links TRBV2 to TRBJ2-3; a possible D gene is TRBD2 (5 bases). The CDR3 is 14 amino acids. Germline loops: CDR1 SNHLY, CDR2 FYNNEI. Trimming left V 4 bases short and J 5 bases short, with 13 bases between. The CDR3 region is CASSVHPGIDTQYF. In DNA form, the CDR3 reads TGTGCCAGCAGTGTCCACCCCGGGATAGATACGCAGTATTTT.

The chain has TRBV7-9 and TRBJ1-3, with unresolved D. The CDR3 is 16 residues long. V lost 4 bases and J lost 0, with 13 bases in between. Germline V lookup: CDR1 SEHNR, CDR2 FQNEAQ (reference sequence). Here the CDR3 DNA reads TGTGCCAGCAGCTCTGCACAGCCAAACTCTGGAAACACCATATATTTT. It specifies CASSSAQPNSGNTIYF.

The chain combines TRBV30 with TRBJ2-3; TRBD2 aligns across 8 bases. CDR3 length equals 14 residues. In germline, CDR1 is GTSNPN, CDR2 SVGIG (reference sequence). J gave up 6 bases and V 2 bases, and 7 bases lay outside the gene matches. CDR3 amino acids: CAWSLAGPTDTQYF. The CDR3 nucleotides read TGTGCCTGGAGTCTAGCGGGCCCTACCGATACGCAGTATTTT.

This chain connects TRBV27 to TRBJ2-3; the match to TRBD1 covers 9 bases. The germline V gene has CDR1 MNHEY and CDR2 SMNVEV (reference sequence). The CDR3 runs 16 residues. V trimming: 2 bases; J trimming: 0 bases; junction bases outside the gene matches: 3. In DNA form, the CDR3 reads TGTGCCAGCAGTTTAAGGGGACAGGGTAGCACAGATACGCAGTATTTT. Its translation: CASSLRGQGSTDTQYF.

The chain has TRBV19 and TRBJ2-5, with 10 bases fitting TRBD2. Germline loops: CDR1 LNHDA, CDR2 SQIVND (reference sequence). V lost 2 bases to trimming and J lost 4 bases; unmatched junction nucleotides: 4. CDR3 size: 15 residues. CDR3 sequence (DNA): TGTGCCAGTAGTATAAGCGGGGGGGCAGGAGAGACCCAGTACTTC. Protein product: CASSISGGAGETQYF.

This chain joins TRBV6-1 and TRBJ2-5; D possibly corresponds to TRBD2 (5 bases). Germline loops: CDR1 MNHNS, CDR2 SASEGT. The CDR3 totals 12 residues. Deletions cut 8 bases from V and 5 bases from J, with 12 bases between. The CDR3 loop reads CASSSGKETQYF. The CDR3 DNA sequence: TGTGCCAGCTCCTCCGGGAAGGAGACCCAGTACTTC.

The chain joins TRBV19 to TRBJ1-5; tentative D call: TRBD1 (5 bases). This CDR3 has 17 amino acids. The V and J ends lost 8 bases and 2 bases respectively, with 22 bases between them. The V gene's germline CDR1 is LNHDA and CDR2 SQIVND (reference sequence). The CDR3 region is CASHPRAWTERNQPQHF. Here the CDR3 DNA reads TGTGCCAGTCATCCCAGGGCCTGGACCGAACGCAATCAGCCCCAGCATTTT.

The chain uses TRBV6-5 and TRBJ1-1, with D perhaps matching TRBD1 (6 bases). Germline lookup yields CDR1 MNHEY and CDR2 SVGAGI. Between the trimmed V and J ends, which lost 10 bases and 4 bases, there was a span of 16 bases. This CDR3 comprises 13 residues. CDR3 coding DNA: TGTGCCACCCGGGAGGGGGTGTTCACTGAAGCTTTCTTT. Protein sequence: CATREGVFTEAFF.

This clone was picked up one time. The chain recombines TRBV5-5 with TRBJ1-4; D call uncertain. The germline gives CDR1 SGHKS, CDR2 YYEKEE (reference sequence). Trimming left V 2 bases short and J 0 bases short, with 8 bases between. The CDR3 is made up of 15 amino acids. CDR3 sequence reads: CASSFGGATNEKLFF. CDR3 DNA sequence: TGTGCCAGCAGCTTCGGCGGTGCAACTAATGAAAAACTGTTTTTT.

V gene TRBV9 combines with J gene TRBJ1-3, with a weak D call TRBD1 (6 bases). The CDR3 has 14 amino acids. The germline CDR1 and CDR2 sequences are SGDLS and YYNGEE. Trimming pared 3 bases from V and 6 bases from J, leaving 13 bases between. CDR3 sequence reads: CASSDWGAVNTIYF. CDR3 sequence (DNA): TGTGCCAGCAGCGATTGGGGGGCTGTAAACACCATATATTTT. Complete variable domain (other parts from reference TRBV9 and TRBJ1-3): DSGVTQTPKHLITATGQRVTLRCSPRSGDLSVYWYQQSLDQGLQFLIQYYNGEERAKGNILERFSAQQFPDLHSELNLSSLELGDSALYFCASSDWGAVNTIYFGEGSWLTVV.

The rearrangement uses TRBV6-6 and TRBJ1-1; 8 nucleotides match TRBD1. The CDR3 sequence is 13 residues long. CDR1 MNHNY and CDR2 SVGAGI come from the germline V gene (reference sequence). The V segment lost 7 bases and the J segment 3 bases; nucleotides outside the gene matches: 4. CDR3 amino acids: CASNLQGDTEAFF. CDR3 in DNA: TGTGCCAGCAACCTACAGGGGGACACTGAAGCTTTCTTT.

This clone has just a few counts. The chain employs TRBV9 and TRBJ1-1; D not resolved. Germline V gives CDR1 SGDLS, CDR2 YYNGEE. This CDR3 is 14 amino acids long. V was cut by 0 bases and J by 7 bases, with 13 bases left in between. The chain's CDR3 is CASSVAWRPDEAFF. CDR3 coding DNA: TGTGCCAGCAGCGTAGCTTGGAGACCTGATGAAGCTTTCTTT.

This chain connects TRBV30 to TRBJ1-2; 8 bases match TRBD1. This CDR3 is 14 amino acids long. Germline V gene data show CDR1 as GTSNPN and CDR2 as SVGIG (reference sequence). The J segment lost 7 bases and the V segment lost 2 bases, leaving 9 bases of the junction unmatched. CDR3 amino acids: CAWSLRTGRGGYTF. In nucleotides, the CDR3 is TGTGCCTGGAGTCTGAGGACAGGGCGGGGTGGCTACACCTTC. The full variable domain, its missing parts supplied by reference TRBV30 and TRBJ1-2, is SQTIHQWPATLVQPVGSPLSLECTVEGTSNPNLYWYRQAAGRGLQLLFYSVGIGQISSEVPQNLSASRPQDRQFILSSKKLLLSDSGFYLCAWSLRTGRGGYTFGSGTRLTVV.

This chain connects TRBV5-4 to TRBJ2-7, with D possibly being TRBD1 or TRBD2 (6 bases each). From germline, CDR1 is SGHNT and CDR2 YYREEE (reference sequence). The V end lost 0 bases, the J end lost 9 bases, and 13 bases lay between the germline ends. The CDR3 extends over 13 amino acids. The CDR3 nucleotides are TGTGCCAGCAGCTTGGGTGGGGGGCGCAGGCAGTACTTC. This sequence encodes CASSLGGGRRQYF.

The chain carries TRBV2 and TRBJ2-7; D unresolved. Germline V lookup: CDR1 SNHLY, CDR2 FYNNEI. The V end was cut by 4 bases, the J end by 4 bases, with 11 bases between. This CDR3 is built from 13 residues. CDR3 in DNA: TGTGCCAGCAGTGTATCTCCTTCTTACGAGCAGTACTTC. Its translation is CASSVSPSYEQYF.

This chain links TRBV10-2 with TRBJ1-5; D perhaps matches TRBD1 (6 bases). CDR3 length equals 15 residues. CDR1 is WSHSY and CDR2 is SAAADI in the germline V gene. V dropped 2 bases and J dropped 0 bases, with 8 bases sitting between them. DNA of the CDR3: TGCGCCAGCAGTGAGAACAGGGATAGCAATCAGCCCCAGCATTTT. Translating gives CASSENRDSNQPQHF.

This clone has just a few counts. The same CDR3 also results from other DNA sequences found in this sample. The chain carries TRBV5-4 and TRBJ1-1; D remains ambiguous. The CDR3 is made up of 11 amino acids. Germline V gene sequence: CDR1 SGHNT, CDR2 YYREEE (reference sequence). Trimming pared 0 bases from V and 6 bases from J, leaving 3 bases between. In nucleotides, the CDR3 is TGTGCCAGCAGCTTGGGGCCTGAAGCTTTCTTT. Its translation: CASSLGPEAFF.

In its sample, this clone was seen a few times. The chain uses TRBV9 and TRBJ2-3; D is perhaps TRBD1 or TRBD2 (6 bases each). CDR1 SGDLS and CDR2 YYNGEE come from the germline V gene. V lost 4 bases, J lost 4 bases, and 13 bases lay in between. The CDR3 runs 14 residues. CDR3 loop: CASSPLGGADTQYF. In DNA, the CDR3 is TGTGCCAGCAGCCCCCTCGGGGGCGCAGATACGCAGTATTTT. The variable domain in full, completed from reference TRBV9 and TRBJ2-3, reads DSGVTQTPKHLITATGQRVTLRCSPRSGDLSVYWYQQSLDQGLQFLIQYYNGEERAKGNILERFSAQQFPDLHSELNLSSLELGDSALYFCASSPLGGADTQYFGPGTRLTVL.

This clone was detected once. The CDR3 DNA is TGTGCCAGCTCCCCCCTAAACGAGCAGTACTTC. Translating gives CASSPLNEQYF. V and J are TRBV11-3 and TRBJ2-7, with unresolved D. The CDR3 sequence is 11 residues long. The V and J ends lost 8 bases and 5 bases respectively, with 10 bases between them. CDR1 and CDR2 from the germline V gene are SGHNT and YENEEA.

The CDR3 spells CASSIIGGRDTQYF. The CDR3 bases are TGTGCCAGTAGTATTATCGGGGGGCGAGATACGCAGTATTTT. This sequence joins TRBV19 and TRBJ2-3; possibly TRBD2 for D (7 bases). V lost 3 bases to trimming and J lost 5 bases, with 12 bases between them. Germline values: CDR1 LNHDA, CDR2 SQIVND (reference sequence). The CDR3 totals 14 residues.

The chain carries TRBV5-1 and TRBJ1-3; D not certain. CDR1 SGHRS and CDR2 YFSETQ come from the germline V gene. CDR3 length: 19 residues. Trimming took 4 bases from V and 0 from J, leaving 23 bases between them. In nucleotides, the CDR3 is TGCGCCAGCAGCCTGGCCGCCGCGCAGGCTCCCAGCTCTGGAAACACCATATATTTT. As protein: CASSLAAAQAPSSGNTIYF.

This chain connects TRBV5-4 to TRBJ2-6, with D perhaps matching TRBD2 (5 bases). The V and J ends lost 3 bases and 7 bases respectively, with 11 bases between them. This CDR3 region has 14 residues. CDR1 is SGHNT and CDR2 is YYREEE in the germline V gene (reference sequence). The CDR3 DNA is TGTGCCAGCAGCTCGGACTTGGGAGCCAACGTCCTGACTTTC. It is translated as CASSSDLGANVLTF. Full variable domain (rest looked up from reference TRBV5-4 and TRBJ2-6): ETGVTQSPTHLIKTRGQQVTLRCSSQSGHNTVSWYQQALGQGPQFIFQYYREEENGRGNFPPRFSGLQFPNYSSELNVNALELDDSALYLCASSSDLGANVLTFGAGSRLTVL.

This clone turned up a few times. V is TRBV7-8 and J is TRBJ1-5, with a weak D call TRBD1 (5 bases). Germline V gives CDR1 SGHVS, CDR2 FQNEAQ. Trimming took off 1 base at V and 0 bases at J, with 7 bases between the two ends. This CDR3 has 15 amino acids. The CDR3: CASSLGRVSNQPQHF. CDR3 DNA sequence: TGTGCCAGCAGCTTAGGCAGGGTTAGCAATCAGCCCCAGCATTTT.

V is TRBV6-1 and J is TRBJ2-7, with D perhaps matching TRBD1 (7 bases). This CDR3 has 13 residues. V was clipped by 6 bases and J by 4 bases, with 13 bases between them. From germline, CDR1 is MNHNS and CDR2 SASEGT. CDR3 nucleotide sequence: TGTGCCAGCAGCCGGGGGACAGAGTACGAGCAGTACTTC. Protein: CASSRGTEYEQYF.